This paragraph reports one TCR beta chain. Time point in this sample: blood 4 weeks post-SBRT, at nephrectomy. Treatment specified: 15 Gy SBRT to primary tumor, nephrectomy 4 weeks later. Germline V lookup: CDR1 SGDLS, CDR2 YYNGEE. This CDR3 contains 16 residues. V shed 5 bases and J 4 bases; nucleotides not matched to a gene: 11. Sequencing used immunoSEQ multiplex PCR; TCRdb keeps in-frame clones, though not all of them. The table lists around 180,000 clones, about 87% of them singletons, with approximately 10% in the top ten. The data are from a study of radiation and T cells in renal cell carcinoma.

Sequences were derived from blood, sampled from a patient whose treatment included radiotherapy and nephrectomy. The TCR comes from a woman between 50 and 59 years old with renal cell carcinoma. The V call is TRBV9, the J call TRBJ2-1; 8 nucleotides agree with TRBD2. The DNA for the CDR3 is TGTGCCAGCAGTGCTAGGTACGGGGGGGTTTACAATGAGCAGTTCTTC. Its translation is CASSARYGGVYNEQFF.